This T cell receptor (beta chain) was profiled in a study of T cells in Graves' hyperthyroidism and ophthalmopathy. V lost 4 bases to trimming and J lost 2 bases, with 4 bases between them. CDR1 is KGHSH and CDR2 is LQKENI in the germline V gene. This CDR3 comprises 12 residues. Amplified regions were TCR beta CDR3 sequences from RNA transcripts. HTBI primers were used for first-round RT-PCR of the TCR CDR3. A single record per CDR3 protein comes from TCRdb applying MiXCR to the multiplex PCR reads. This table holds fewer than 350,000 distinct CDR3 sequences, 21% found once. Patients aged 18 to 65 had newly diagnosed hyperthyroidism that had lasted under 2 months. This clonotype was counted many times.

This receptor was obtained from a woman in her 50s with Graves' hyperthyroidism. The chain employs TRBV18 and TRBJ2-3; D unclear. Sequenced: blood. As DNA, the CDR3 is TGTGCCAGCTCACTAAACACAGATACGCAGTATTTT. Protein: CASSLNTDTQYF. Full variable domain (outside the CDR3, taken from reference TRBV18 and TRBJ2-3): NAGVMQNPRHLVRRRGQEARLRCSPMKGHSHVYWYRQLPEEGLKFMVYLQKENIIDESGMPKERFSAEFPKEGPSILRIQQVVRGDSAAYFCASSLNTDTQYFGPGTRLTVL.